This entry features one T cell receptor (beta chain) sequence. Its antigen is as yet unknown. The data were taken from a study of cytomegalovirus exposure and HLA in healthy donors. Study-wide points: There were some V segments, including TRBV6-2 and TRBV6-3, excluded as indistinguishable.

Use of 60 Vbeta and 13 Jbeta primers characterized the PCR. The method was immunoSEQ multiplex PCR; TCRdb's version includes in-frame clones alone and lacks a portion of them. The table shows 70,000 or so clones, with roughly 69% occurring only once. Germline V gene lookup returns CDR1 MNHEY and CDR2 SVGAGI. The CDR3 runs 14 residues. Trimming removed 0 bases at V and 8 bases at J, with 13 bases between. Donors showed nominal health when sampled, although they likely had unrecorded immune exposures. The sample was PBMCs. The chain recombines TRBV6-5 with TRBJ1-2; no clear D. This TCR was recovered from a woman aged 45-59 years in good health and CMV-seronegative. The CDR3 region is CASSYSGDPRGYTF. CDR3 DNA sequence: TGTGCCAGCAGTTACTCTGGCGACCCGCGGGGCTACACCTTC.